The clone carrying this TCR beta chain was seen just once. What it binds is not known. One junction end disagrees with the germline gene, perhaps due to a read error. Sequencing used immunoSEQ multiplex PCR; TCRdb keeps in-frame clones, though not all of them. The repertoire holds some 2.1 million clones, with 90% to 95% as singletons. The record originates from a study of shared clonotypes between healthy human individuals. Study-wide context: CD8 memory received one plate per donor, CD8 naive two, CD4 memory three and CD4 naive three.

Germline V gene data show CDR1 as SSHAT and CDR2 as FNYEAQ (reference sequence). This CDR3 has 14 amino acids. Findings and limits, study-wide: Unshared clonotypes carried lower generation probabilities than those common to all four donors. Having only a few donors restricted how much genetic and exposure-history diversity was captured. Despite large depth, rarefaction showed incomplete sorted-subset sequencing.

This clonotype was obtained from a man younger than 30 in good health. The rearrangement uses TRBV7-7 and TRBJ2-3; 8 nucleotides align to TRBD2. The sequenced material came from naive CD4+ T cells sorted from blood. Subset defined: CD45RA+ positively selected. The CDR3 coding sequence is TGTGCTAGCAGCCGCCGGGAGGGGGGAGATACGCAGTATTTT. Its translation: CASSRREGGDTQYF.